This T cell receptor (beta chain) was captured by sequencing in a study of cytomegalovirus exposure and HLA in healthy donors. Germline V lookup: CDR1 GTSNPN, CDR2 SVGIG (reference sequence). The CDR3 is 13 residues long. Trimming removed 5 bases from V and 2 bases from J; junction bases left unmatched: 6. The PCR employed 60 Vbeta primers together with 13 Jbeta primers. Here immunoSEQ multiplex PCR was the method, and the copy in TCRdb shows in-frame clones only, minus some. The table lists 200,000 to 250,000 clones, about 80% of them singletons. The genes are TRBV30 and TRBJ2-7; 7 nucleotides agree with TRBD1. The source is a man aged 18 to 30 in good health and CMV-seronegative. Sequencing was done on a sample of PBMCs. CDR3 nucleotides: TGTGCCTGGGGACCTGGACAGGCCTACGAGCAGTACTTC. It yields the protein CAWGPGQAYEQYF.